A single sample gave rise to the 4 T cell receptor beta chains below, sequenced in a study of regulatory T cells in long-lasting Graves disease. The time point: newly diagnosed GD, antithyroid drugs for less than 3 months. PBMC RNA was the source of the TCR library. Construction of the TCR beta libraries employed iRepertoire HTBI primers in conjunction with Arm-PCR of CDR3 regions. TCRdb analysed the multiplex PCR reads with MiXCR anew, one entry per CDR3 protein. The sample shows approximately 400,000 distinct CDR3 sequences, about 15% of them seen only once. These data were also reused for a study on T cells in Graves' hyperthyroidism and ophthalmopathy.

The specimen comprised peripheral blood mononuclear cells (PBMCs), sampled at new diagnosis, from a patient treated with antithyroid drugs. The receptors originated from a woman between 25 and 40 years old with Graves disease.

The table lists this clonotype with many counts. The chain employs TRBV2 and TRBJ2-1, with TRBD2 as a possible D gene (6 bases). The V end lost 5 bases, the J end lost 5 bases, and 10 bases lay between the germline ends. Germline-derived CDR1 and CDR2 are SNHLY and FYNNEI. The length of the CDR3 is 13 residues. The CDR3, as DNA: TGTGCCAGCAGTCTAGCGCAACACAATGAGCAGTTCTTC. Amino acid sequence: CASSLAQHNEQFF.

The V call is TRBV5-6, the J call TRBJ2-1; no clear D. The V end lost 4 bases, the J end lost 2 bases, and 7 bases lay between the germline ends. This CDR3 is built from 13 residues. Germline V gene sequence: CDR1 SGHDT, CDR2 YYEEEE. Written as DNA, the CDR3 is TGTGCCAGCAGCCCCGAGGCCTACAATGAGCAGTTCTTC. This translates into CASSPEAYNEQFF.

This clonotype was seen a handful of times. This chain links TRBV6-1 with TRBJ2-7; TRBD1 matches 8 bases. V trimming: 10 bases; J trimming: 0 bases; junction bases outside the gene matches: 5. Germline CDR1 MNHNS, CDR2 SASEGT. The CDR3 extends over 13 amino acids. DNA for the CDR3: TGTGCCATCTCCGGGACAGGCTCCTACGAGCAGTACTTC. It encodes CAISGTGSYEQYF.

V usage is TRBV27 and J usage is TRBJ2-1, with 7 positions matching TRBD2. The ends lost 3 bases at V and 8 bases at J; junction bases unmatched: 4. Germline CDR1 MNHEY, CDR2 SMNVEV (reference sequence). The CDR3 length is 13 residues. CDR3 residues: CASSLAGVYEQFF. The CDR3 DNA follows: TGTGCCAGCAGTTTGGCGGGAGTTTATGAGCAGTTCTTC.